This note documents a single T cell receptor (beta chain) sequence. Primers included in the PCR were 60 Vbeta and 13 Jbeta primers. Produced via immunoSEQ multiplex PCR; TCRdb's table is partial and in-frame only. The sample comprises around 120,000 clones, about three quarters of which are singletons, and just over 1% rests with the top ten. This record comes from a study of cytomegalovirus exposure and HLA in healthy donors. V was pared by 0 bases and J by 5 bases, with 20 bases between. CDR3 length: 18 residues. Sequencing used PBMCs. This clonotype was sampled from a human donor in good health. This chain connects TRBV23-1 to TRBJ1-5; D possibly corresponds to TRBD1 (6 bases). TRBV23-1 is filed as an ORF, its function uncertain. CDR3 residues: CASSQSVEGNRDYQPQHF. The CDR3 DNA sequence: TGCGCCAGCAGTCAATCGGTAGAGGGGAACAGGGATTATCAGCCCCAGCATTTT.